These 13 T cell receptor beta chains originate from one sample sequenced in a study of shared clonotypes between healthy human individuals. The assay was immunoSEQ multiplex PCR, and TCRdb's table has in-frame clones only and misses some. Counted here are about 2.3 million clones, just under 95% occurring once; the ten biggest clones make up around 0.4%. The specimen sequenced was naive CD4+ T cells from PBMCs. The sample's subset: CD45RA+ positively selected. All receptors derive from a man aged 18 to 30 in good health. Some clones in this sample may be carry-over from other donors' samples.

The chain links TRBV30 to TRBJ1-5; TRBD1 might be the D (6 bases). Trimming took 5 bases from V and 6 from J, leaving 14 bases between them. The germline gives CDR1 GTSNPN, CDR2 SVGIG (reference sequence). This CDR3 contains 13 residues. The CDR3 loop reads CAWSLGASQPQHF. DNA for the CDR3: TGTGCCTGGTCCTTGGGGGCAAGTCAGCCCCAGCATTTT.

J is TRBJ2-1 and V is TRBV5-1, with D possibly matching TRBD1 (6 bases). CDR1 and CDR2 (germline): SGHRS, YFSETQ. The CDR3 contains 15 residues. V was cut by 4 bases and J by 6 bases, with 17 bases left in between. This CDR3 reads CASSLAGTRSNEQFF. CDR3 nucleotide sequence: TGCGCCAGCAGCCTCGCCGGGACAAGGAGCAATGAGCAGTTCTTC. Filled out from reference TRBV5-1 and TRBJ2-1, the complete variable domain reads KAGVTQTPRYLIKTRGQQVTLSCSPISGHRSVSWYQQTPGQGLQFLFEYFSETQRNKGNFPGRFSGRQFSNSRSEMNVSTLELGDSALYLCASSLAGTRSNEQFFGPGTRLTVL.

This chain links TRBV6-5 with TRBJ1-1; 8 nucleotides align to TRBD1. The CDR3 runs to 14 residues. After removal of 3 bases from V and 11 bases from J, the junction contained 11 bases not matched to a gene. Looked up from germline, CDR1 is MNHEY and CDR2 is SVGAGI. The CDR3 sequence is CASSYTGGTSSAFF. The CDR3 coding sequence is TGTGCCAGCAGTTATACAGGGGGGACCTCGAGCGCTTTCTTT.

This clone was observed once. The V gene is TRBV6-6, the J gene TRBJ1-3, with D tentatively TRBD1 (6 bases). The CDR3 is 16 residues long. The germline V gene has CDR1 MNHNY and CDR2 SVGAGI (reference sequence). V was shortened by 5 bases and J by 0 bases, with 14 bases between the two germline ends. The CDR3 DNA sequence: TGTGCCAGCAGTACCAACAGGGTAGGCTCTGGAAACACCATATATTTT. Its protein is CASSTNRVGSGNTIYF.

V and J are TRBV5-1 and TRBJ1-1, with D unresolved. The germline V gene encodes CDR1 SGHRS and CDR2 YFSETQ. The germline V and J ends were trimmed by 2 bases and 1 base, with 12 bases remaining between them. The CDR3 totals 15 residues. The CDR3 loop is CASSLITIGNTEAFF. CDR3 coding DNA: TGCGCCAGCAGCTTAATTACCATTGGGAACACTGAAGCTTTCTTT. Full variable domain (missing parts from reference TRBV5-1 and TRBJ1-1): KAGVTQTPRYLIKTRGQQVTLSCSPISGHRSVSWYQQTPGQGLQFLFEYFSETQRNKGNFPGRFSGRQFSNSRSEMNVSTLELGDSALYLCASSLITIGNTEAFFGQGTRLTVV.

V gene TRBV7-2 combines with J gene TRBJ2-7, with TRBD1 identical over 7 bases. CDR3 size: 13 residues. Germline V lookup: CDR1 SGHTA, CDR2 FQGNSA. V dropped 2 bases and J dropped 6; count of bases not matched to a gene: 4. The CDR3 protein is CASSLMTGSEQYF. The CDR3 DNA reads TGTGCCAGCAGCTTAATGACAGGGAGCGAGCAGTACTTC. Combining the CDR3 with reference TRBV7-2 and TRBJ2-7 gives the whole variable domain GAGVSQSPSNKVTEKGKDVELRCDPISGHTALYWYRQSLGQGLEFLIYFQGNSAPDKSGLPSDRFSAERTGGSVSTLTIQRTQQEDSAVYLCASSLMTGSEQYFGPGTRLTVT.

The CDR3 DNA follows: TGCGCCAGCAGCTTGGCTTGGGACAGCGGTCCCCACGAGCAGTACTTC. Translation gives CASSLAWDSGPHEQYF. The rearrangement uses TRBV5-1 and TRBJ2-7; 7 bases are shared with TRBD1. There are 16 residues in the CDR3. J gave up 5 bases and V 0 bases, and 11 bases lay outside the gene matches. The germline V gene has CDR1 SGHRS and CDR2 YFSETQ.

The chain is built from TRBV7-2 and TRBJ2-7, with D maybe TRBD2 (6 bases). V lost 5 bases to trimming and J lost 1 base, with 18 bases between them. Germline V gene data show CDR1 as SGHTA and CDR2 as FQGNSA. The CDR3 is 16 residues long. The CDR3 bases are TGTGCCAGCAGCCCGCTCCCGCGGGGCCCATCCTACGAGCAGTACTTC. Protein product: CASSPLPRGPSYEQYF.

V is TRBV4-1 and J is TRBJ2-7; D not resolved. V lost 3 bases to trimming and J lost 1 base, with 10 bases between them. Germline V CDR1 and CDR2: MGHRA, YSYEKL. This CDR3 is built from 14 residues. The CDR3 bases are TGCGCCAGCAGCCACCCCGGGTCTTCCTACGAGCAGTACTTC. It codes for CASSHPGSSYEQYF.

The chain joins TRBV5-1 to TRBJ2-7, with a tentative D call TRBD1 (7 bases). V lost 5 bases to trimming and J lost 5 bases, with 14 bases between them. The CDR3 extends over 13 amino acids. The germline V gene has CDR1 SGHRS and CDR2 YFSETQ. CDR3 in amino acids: CASRSQGGHEQYF. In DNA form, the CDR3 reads TGCGCCAGCAGGAGTCAGGGGGGCCACGAGCAGTACTTC.

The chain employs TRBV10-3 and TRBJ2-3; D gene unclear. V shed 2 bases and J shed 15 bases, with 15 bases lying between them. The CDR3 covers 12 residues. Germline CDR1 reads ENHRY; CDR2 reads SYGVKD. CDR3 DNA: TGTGCCATCAGTGAGGACCGAGGCTGGCAATATTTT. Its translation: CAISEDRGWQYF.

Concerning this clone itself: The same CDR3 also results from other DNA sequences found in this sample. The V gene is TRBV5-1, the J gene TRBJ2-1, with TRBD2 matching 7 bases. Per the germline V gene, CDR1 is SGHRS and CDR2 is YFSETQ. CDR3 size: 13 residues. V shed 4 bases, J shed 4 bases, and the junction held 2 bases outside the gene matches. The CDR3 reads CASSPLAYNEQFF. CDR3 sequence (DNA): TGCGCCAGCAGCCCACTAGCGTACAATGAGCAGTTCTTC.

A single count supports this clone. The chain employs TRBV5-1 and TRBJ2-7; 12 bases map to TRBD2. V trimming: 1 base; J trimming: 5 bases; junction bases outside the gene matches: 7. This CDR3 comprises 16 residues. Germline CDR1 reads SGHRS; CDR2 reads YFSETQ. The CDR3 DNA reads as TGCGCCAGCAGCTTGACGACTAGCGGGAGTTTGAACGAGCAGTACTTC. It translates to CASSLTTSGSLNEQYF.